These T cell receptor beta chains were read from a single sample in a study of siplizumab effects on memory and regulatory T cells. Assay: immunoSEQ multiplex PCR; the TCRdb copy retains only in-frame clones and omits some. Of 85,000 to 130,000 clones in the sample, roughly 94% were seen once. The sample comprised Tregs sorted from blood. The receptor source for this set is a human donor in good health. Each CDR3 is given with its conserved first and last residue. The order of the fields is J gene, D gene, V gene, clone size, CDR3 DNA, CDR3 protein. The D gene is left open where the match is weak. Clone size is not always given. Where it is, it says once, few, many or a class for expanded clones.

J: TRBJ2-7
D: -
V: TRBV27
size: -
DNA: TGTGCCAGCAGTTATGTACCAGGTGACAACCCCTACGAGCAGTACTTC
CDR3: CASSYVPGDNPYEQYF

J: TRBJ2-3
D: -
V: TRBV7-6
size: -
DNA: TGTGCCAGCAGCTCAATTCTACTCTCAGATACGCAGTATTTT
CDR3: CASSSILLSDTQYF

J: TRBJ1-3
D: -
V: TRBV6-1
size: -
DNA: TGTGCCAGCAGGGGTAGTCATTCTGGAAACACCATATATTTT
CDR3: CASRGSHSGNTIYF

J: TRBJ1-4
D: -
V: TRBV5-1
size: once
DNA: TGCGCCAGCAGCTTGGATGGGTCTGGGAAACTGTTTTTT
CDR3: CASSLDGSGKLFF

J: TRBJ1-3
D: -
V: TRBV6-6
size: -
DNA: TGTGCCAGCAGTTACGGGGGAAGAGCTGGAAACACCATATATTTT
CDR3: CASSYGGRAGNTIYF

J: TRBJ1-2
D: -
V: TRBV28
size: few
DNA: TGTGCCAGCAGTTCAGGGTGGGGCTACACCTTC
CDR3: CASSSGWGYTF

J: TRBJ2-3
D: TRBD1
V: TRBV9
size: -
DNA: TGTGCCAGCAGCGTTGTGCCGGGACAGGGGCCCACAGATACGCAGTATTTT
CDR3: CASSVVPGQGPTDTQYF

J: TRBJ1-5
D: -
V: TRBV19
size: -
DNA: TGTGCCAGTGCCCCCAGGTGGGCGTTAGTTCTCCATCAGCCCCAGCATTTT
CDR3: CASAPRWALVLHQPQHF

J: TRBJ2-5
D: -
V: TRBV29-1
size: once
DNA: TGCAGCGTTGATAAAGATGGGACAGAGACCCAGTACTTC
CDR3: CSVDKDGTETQYF

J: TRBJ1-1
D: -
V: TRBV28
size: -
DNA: TGTAGTGTCCATATAAACACTGAAGCTTTCTTT
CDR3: CSVHINTEAFF

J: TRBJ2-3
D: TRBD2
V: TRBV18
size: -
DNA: TGTGCCAGCTCACCTGCAGCGGGAGGGACCGCAGATACGCAGTATTTT
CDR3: CASSPAAGGTADTQYF

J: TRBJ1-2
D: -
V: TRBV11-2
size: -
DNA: TGTGCCAGCGCTCAGGGTTCCAGCTATGGCTACACCTTC
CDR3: CASAQGSSYGYTF

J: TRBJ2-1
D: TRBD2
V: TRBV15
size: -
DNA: TGTGCCACCAGCGACGGGGGGTACAATGAGCAGTTCTTC
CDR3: CATSDGGYNEQFF

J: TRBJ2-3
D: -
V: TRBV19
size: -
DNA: TGTGCCAGTAGTATACGCGGCACAGATACGCAGTATTTT
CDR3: CASSIRGTDTQYF

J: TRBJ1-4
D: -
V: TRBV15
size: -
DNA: TGTGCCACCAGCAGCGAGTACCTTGGGGAAAAACTGTTTTTT
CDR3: CATSSEYLGEKLFF

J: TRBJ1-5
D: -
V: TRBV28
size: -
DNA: TGTGCCAGCAGTCCCGGGGGTTCGGGGGATCAGCCCCAGCATTTT
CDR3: CASSPGGSGDQPQHF

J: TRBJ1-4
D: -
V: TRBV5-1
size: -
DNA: TGCGCCAGCAGCTTTAGGACAGCAACTAATGAAAAACTGTTTTTT
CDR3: CASSFRTATNEKLFF